Ten or more counts support the clone carrying this TCR beta chain. The time point is: newly diagnosed GD, antithyroid drugs for less than 3 months. RNA extracted from PBMCs served as the sequencing template. The sample is drawn from a study of regulatory T cells in long-lasting Graves disease. Libraries of TCR beta came from iRepertoire HTBI primers plus Arm-PCR of CDR3 regions. TCRdb re-called the multiplex PCR reads through MiXCR, storing one row per CDR3 protein. The sample carries 550,000 to 600,000 distinct CDR3 sequences, roughly 16% recorded once. Per germline, CDR1 KGHSH and CDR2 LQKENI. This CDR3 comprises 14 residues. V was clipped by 8 bases and J by 4 bases; unmatched bases: 7. These data were likewise used in another study, on T cells in Graves' hyperthyroidism and ophthalmopathy. That work adds: Among clonotypes expanded in thyroid above 0.001, most were also found in blood.

The receptor was derived from a man aged 18-30 years with Graves disease. The sample in question was peripheral blood mononuclear cells (PBMCs), obtained at new diagnosis, from a patient treated with antithyroid drugs. The chain links TRBV18 to TRBJ1-2; 10 bases are shared with TRBD1. CDR3 nucleotides: TGTGCCAGCAGCTTGGGACAGGGGTCCTATGGCTACACCTTC. Translating it yields CASSLGQGSYGYTF.